In its sample, the clone carrying this T cell receptor (beta chain) ranks as medium-sized. Its antigen is unidentified. Full-length variable regions came from constant-region reverse primers plus semi-nested Nested Universal Primer A PCR. TCRdb re-analysed the 5' RACE reads in MiXCR, keeping a single row per CDR3 protein. This sample has 10,000 to 13,000 distinct CDR3 sequences, with roughly a sixth found just once. Tregs were sorted as CD4+CD25+CD127-/low cells. Study results and caveats: Greatest tumor Treg TCR overlap was with tumor naive CD4+ cells.

CDR1 and CDR2 (germline): SNHLY, FYNNEI. The CDR3 runs 13 residues. The junction had 3 bases not matched to a gene; V was cut back by 7 bases and J by 1 base. This TCR was sampled from a female donor with breast cancer. Sequencing was done on a sample of Tregs sorted from a lymph node. The genes are TRBV2 and TRBJ1-1, with 7 bases matching TRBD1. The CDR3 loop reads CASTRTGNTEAFF. The CDR3 bases are TGTGCCAGCACTAGGACAGGGAACACTGAAGCTTTCTTT.